This TCR beta chain was sequenced for a study of T cell responses to AZD1222 COVID-19 vaccine (dated by TCRdb to about 2021). Regarding the complete study: AZD1222 recipients with second doses at about 4 weeks or about 12 weeks were pooled, because spike-specific TCR depth and breadth did not differ between schedules. TCR sequencing covered some 250 trial participants: nearly 210 given two doses of AZD1222 and 26 given two doses of MenACWY control vaccine. Trial participants were enrolled by age into 18-55, 56-69 and 70-plus year subgroups, with around 140, 26 and 57 TCR-sequenced participants respectively.

Sample time point, as interpreted from the label and publication: baseline before first vaccination. Vaccinee samples were obtained from the UK trials COV001 and COV002, which included a single-blind randomized controlled phase 2/3 trial of AZD1222 (ChAdOx1 nCoV-19) in healthy adults. For TCRbeta chain sequencing, PBMC samples were collected from trial participants at day 0 and at day 28 after the second dose. Study-wide findings and limitations: Conclusions about previously exposed vaccinees were limited because only a handful of AZD1222 recipients were SARS-CoV-2 seropositive at baseline. The vaccine-associated CD4 TCRs covered the entire spike protein, and the dominant responses fell in regions 160-218 and 743-854. No day 14 peak-response samples were available, so repertoires were characterized only after the peak T cell response. Reportedly, close to half of the unique spike-specific TCRs recognized epitopes lying outside the regions that are mutated in the B.1.351 and B.1.1.7 variants. In the small 56-69-year group, the increase in depth fell short of significance, most likely because of low power. After two AZD1222 doses, both the breadth and the depth of spike-specific TCRs were significantly higher than at day 0 and than in MenACWY recipients. Participants were mostly white British and included more females than males, and it was suggested by the authors that clonal diversity may have been underestimated.

The CDR3, from cysteine to phenylalanine, totals 15 residues. CDR3 DNA is the only sequence kept; it has 45 bases, read in frame from the first base. Between the V and J ends, shortened by 0 bases and 4 bases respectively, the junction contains 11 bases. Sequences SGHNT (CDR1) and YYREEE (CDR2) are obtained from the germline V gene (reference sequence). The CDR3 regions of human TCRbeta chains were subjected to immunosequencing. Per the source publication's procedure: TCRs in the repertoires were matched against a reference library of SARS-CoV-2-specific TCRs that had been generated with the MIRA antigen-specificity platform. Breadth meant the fraction of unique TCRs that were SARS-CoV-2-associated, whereas depth meant the fraction of total T cells that were SARS-CoV-2-associated. Using the MIRA data, each spike-specific TCR was mapped to the spike region that the TCR reacts to and placed in a CD4 or CD8 class. Log10-transformed breadth and depth values were compared by one-way ANOVA with Sidak's multiple comparisons tests. Sourced from immuneACCESS, this table was stored by TCRdb with only in-frame sequences that have V and J called. A share of the clones is absent; for the studies checked, an unresolved V gene accounts for under half, and the remainder has no known explanation. The DNA gave D and trimming, while V, J and clone size come from that table. Within this sample are just over 60,000 clones, with more than 70% of them counted one time only. The ten largest account for about 14% of the sample.

Worth noting for this clone: The clone's antigen remains unknown. No much larger clone exists at a distance of one base, and base qualities are not known.

The sample consisted of peripheral blood, taken on day 0 of AZD1222 vaccination. The chain was built from TRBV5-4 and TRBJ1-5; too little of a D gene remains to name it. The TCR originated in an adult in good health. The bases are TGTGCCAGCAGCTTGGGTCCGGCGTATAATCAGCCCCAGCATTTT. Its protein reads: CASSLGPAYNQPQHF. The CDR3 plus the reference TRBV5-4 and TRBJ1-5 genes for the other parts give the full variable domain: ETGVTQSPTHLIKTRGQQVTLRCSSQSGHNTVSWYQQALGQGPQFIFQYYREEENGRGNFPPRFSGLQFPNYSSELNVNALELDDSALYLCASSLGPAYNQPQHFGDGTRLSIL.